The 14 T cell receptor beta chains below all came from one sample that was sequenced in a study of shared clonotypes between healthy human individuals. Sequenced by immunoSEQ multiplex PCR; TCRdb stores in-frame clones only, minus some. The table lists over 950,000 clones, 70% to 80% of them singletons. Sequencing was carried out using memory CD4+ T cells from PBMCs. Subset defined: CD45RA-negative fraction. The receptors come from a young man in good health. Some clones in this sample may be carry-over from other donors' samples.

This clone turned up a few times. The chain joins TRBV4-1 to TRBJ2-5; D is ambiguous. Germline V gene lookup returns CDR1 MGHRA and CDR2 YSYEKL. The CDR3 loop spans 11 amino acids. V was shortened by 1 base and J by 11 bases, with 8 bases between the two germline ends. The CDR3 sequence: CASSQGNEQYF. CDR3 in DNA: TGCGCCAGCAGCCAAGGGAATGAGCAGTACTTC.

The chain links TRBV7-6 to TRBJ1-1, with TRBD1 matching over 8 bases. Germline trimming cut 5 bases from V and 0 bases from J; bases unmatched to any gene: 5. Germline CDR1 is SGHVS and CDR2 is FNYEAQ. This CDR3 region has 15 residues. The CDR3 is CASSPDRAMNTEAFF. DNA of the CDR3: TGTGCCAGCAGCCCGGACAGGGCCATGAACACTGAAGCTTTCTTT.

This clone came up a few times. The chain employs TRBV20-1 and TRBJ1-1; maybe TRBD1 (5 bases). Germline-derived CDR1 and CDR2 are DFQATT and SNEGSKA (reference sequence). The ends were cut back, 4 bases at V and 13 bases at J, with 16 bases in the middle. There are 11 residues in the CDR3. The CDR3 loop reads CSAKTRSQGFF. CDR3 in DNA: TGCAGTGCTAAAACACGCAGTCAGGGTTTCTTT.

There are a few counts of this clone. CDR3 DNA sequence: TGCGCCAGCAGCTCGACAGCGCCCTATGGCTACACCTTC. Its translation is CASSSTAPYGYTF. The genes are TRBV5-1 and TRBJ1-2; TRBD1 is a possible D gene (5 bases). Per germline, CDR1 SGHRS and CDR2 YFSETQ. The V end lost 3 bases, the J end lost 4 bases, and 10 bases lay between the germline ends. This CDR3 is built from 13 residues.

The chain recombines TRBV7-2 with TRBJ1-1; 10 nucleotides match TRBD1. J gave up 5 bases and V 4 bases, and 4 bases lay outside the gene matches. CDR3 length: 14 residues. CDR1 and CDR2 (germline): SGHTA, FQGNSA. CDR3 amino acids: CASSSGQGRTEAFF. The CDR3 region has the DNA TGTGCCAGCAGCTCGGGACAGGGGAGAACTGAAGCTTTCTTT. The complete variable domain, with remaining parts taken from reference TRBV7-2 and TRBJ1-1, reads GAGVSQSPSNKVTEKGKDVELRCDPISGHTALYWYRQSLGQGLEFLIYFQGNSAPDKSGLPSDRFSAERTGGSVSTLTIQRTQQEDSAVYLCASSSGQGRTEAFFGQGTRLTVV.

Only one count was recorded for this clone. V and J are TRBV6-1 and TRBJ2-1; D unresolved. There are 12 residues in the CDR3. Germline values: CDR1 MNHNS, CDR2 SASEGT. The ends were cut back, 5 bases at V and 7 bases at J, with 9 bases in the middle. This CDR3 reads CASSTPYNEQFF. The CDR3 DNA reads as TGTGCCAGCAGTACACCTTATAATGAGCAGTTCTTC.

This clone appeared once. This chain connects TRBV7-9 to TRBJ1-1; unclear D gene. The CDR3 is 14 residues long. Trimming removed 5 bases from V and 10 bases from J, with 20 bases in between. In germline, CDR1 is SEHNR, CDR2 FQNEAQ (reference sequence). The CDR3: CASSPTPLSLRAFF. The CDR3 bases are TGTGCCAGCAGCCCCACCCCCCTCAGCTTGAGAGCTTTCTTT.

The rearrangement joins TRBV7-2 to TRBJ2-6; TRBD1 aligns across 9 bases. This CDR3 spans 18 amino acids. The ends lost 6 bases at V and 0 bases at J; junction bases unmatched: 9. The germline CDR1 and CDR2 sequences are SGHTA and FQGNSA. The chain's CDR3 is CASSLRGQGLSGANVLTF. The CDR3 nucleotides are TGTGCCAGCAGTCTAAGGGGACAGGGACTCTCTGGGGCCAACGTCCTGACTTTC.

This chain joins TRBV7-3 and TRBJ2-3, with D possibly being TRBD1 or TRBD2 (6 bases each). Germline V gene lookup returns CDR1 SGHTA and CDR2 FQGTGA. Trimming removed 1 base from V and 6 bases from J, with 17 bases in between. This CDR3 region has 16 residues. The CDR3 loop reads CASSLRSTGALDTQYF. The CDR3 region has the DNA TGTGCCAGCAGCTTAAGGTCGACGGGGGCCTTGGATACGCAGTATTTT. The full variable domain, its missing parts supplied by reference TRBV7-3 and TRBJ2-3, is GAGVSQTPSNKVTEKGKYVELRCDPISGHTALYWYRQSLGQGPEFLIYFQGTGAADDSGLPNDRFFAVRPEGSVSTLKIQRTERGDSAVYLCASSLRSTGALDTQYFGPGTRLTVL.

This chain links TRBV5-5 with TRBJ2-3; 11 bases match TRBD2. The CDR3 contains 16 residues. Unmatched junction bases numbered 3, after V lost 1 base and J lost 2 bases. Germline values: CDR1 SGHKS, CDR2 YYEKEE (reference sequence). Written as DNA, the CDR3 is TGTGCCAGCAGCTTGTTGACTAGCGGGAACACAGATACGCAGTATTTT. Its protein product is CASSLLTSGNTDTQYF.

J is TRBJ1-4 and V is TRBV19; D ambiguous. Trimming stripped 2 bases from V and 8 bases from J, with 12 bases between. CDR1 is LNHDA and CDR2 is SQIVND in the germline V gene (reference sequence). The CDR3 contains 14 residues. The CDR3 DNA is TGTGCCAGTAGTATATCAGGAAAAGAGGAAAAACTGTTTTTT. Its translation: CASSISGKEEKLFF.

The chain is built from TRBV28 and TRBJ2-7, with D uncertain. Trimming removed 10 bases at V and 3 bases at J, with 13 bases between. The CDR3 spans 12 residues. CDR1 and CDR2 (germline): MDHEN, SYDVKM. The CDR3: CAISRLNYEQYF. The CDR3 DNA is TGTGCCATCAGCCGGCTTAACTACGAGCAGTACTTC.

V usage is TRBV11-3 and J usage is TRBJ2-3; 7 bases map to TRBD2. The CDR3 sequence is 17 residues long. Germline V gene data show CDR1 as SGHNT and CDR2 as YENEEA. The V segment lost 1 base and the J segment 2 bases; nucleotides outside the gene matches: 9. DNA of the CDR3: TGTGCCAGCAGCTTAGGGGGGGGAGCCACACACACAGATACGCAGTATTTT. Amino acid sequence: CASSLGGGATHTDTQYF.

This rearrangement joins TRBV2 to TRBJ1-1, with no clear D. V gave up 5 bases and J gave up 2 bases, with 15 bases separating them. The CDR3 loop spans 15 amino acids. Per germline, CDR1 SNHLY and CDR2 FYNNEI. The CDR3 loop reads CASSQYSGRNTEAFF. The CDR3 DNA reads as TGTGCCAGCAGTCAATATTCGGGGAGAAACACTGAAGCTTTCTTT.